The following is a TCR beta chain sequence with its context. Its antigen is still unknown. One base away there is no much larger clone; base qualities are not given. The entry originates in a study of blood T cell repertoires in COVID-19 (dated by TCRdb to 2018 to 2021). Background on the whole study: The collaborator samples originated in the United States, Italy and Spain and spanned the acute and convalescent phases of COVID-19. The prospective study material was composed of cDNA or gDNA derived from T cells, B-cell-depleted T cells, or PBMCs. Deeply sampled blood TCRbeta repertoires from subjects exposed to, actively infected with, or recovered from COVID-19 were included in the dataset. The repertoires were released in a freely available public database meant as a resource for research on the immune response to SARS-CoV-2. Nearly every sample came with metadata listing a de-identified subject ID, COVID-19 status, age in years and sex. The samples were drawn from the first 160 participants of the ongoing ImmuneRACE study and from more than 1,000 subjects provided by 6 global collaborators. Where HLA class I and class II types were available, the types were taken from metadata supplied by the sample provider, not from assay-based typing.

Overall results and qualifications from the work: The quantity of clinical and demographic metadata differed by source and by participant and was supplied without curation.

Ends trimmed: V by 0 bases, J by 7 bases; bases unmatched to a gene: 9. The CDR3, from cysteine to phenylalanine, totals 16 residues. Left in the record is the CDR3 DNA by itself, 48 bases read in frame from the first base. CDR1 and CDR2, looked up from the germline V gene, are SGDLS and YYNGEE. The immunoSEQ Assay, a bias-controlled multiplex PCR, was used to amplify TCRbeta CDR3 regions from genomic DNA. In the source study's methods: Within the assay, amplification of reference gene primers was used to estimate how many nucleated cells each sample contained. To quantify the absolute abundance of each unique TCRbeta CDR3 rearrangement, sequence reads were collapsed and filtered. For each sample, productive Simpson clonality was calculated by taking the square root of Simpson's diversity index across productive rearrangements. Sourced from immuneACCESS, this table was stored by TCRdb with only in-frame sequences that have V and J called. A share of the clones is absent; for the studies checked, an unresolved V gene accounts for under half, and the remainder has no known explanation. The D gene and trimming were derived from the DNA, and the V and J assignments and clone size from that table. The sample profile shows about 140,000 clones; roughly 84% of them were found once. Roughly 4.9% of the sample lies in the top ten.

In the prospective study, participants were about 18 to 90 years old, resided in approximately 25 geographic areas of the United States, and were enrolled through a virtual design. In the prospective study, participants were assigned to cohorts based on the clinical history participants reported in a screening survey and a study questionnaire. Exposed participants had been in contact, within 2 weeks of entering the study, with a person who had a PCR-confirmed or clinician-diagnosed case of COVID-19. Each participant in the prospective study had whole blood, serum and a nasopharyngeal or oropharyngeal swab collected by mobile phlebotomists. Prospective study participants could optionally give additional blood draws and questionnaires over an approximately two-month period. Prospective study blood samples were shipped either frozen or at room temperature before DNA extraction.

This clonotype was sampled from a man aged 65 to 85 who had been exposed to COVID-19. The rearrangement combines TRBV9 with TRBJ2-2; the central 7 bases match TRBD2. The sample was PBMCs or T cells enriched from blood (not recorded which). The CDR3 here reads CASSVVSLAVGGELFF. The DNA is as follows: TGTGCCAGCAGCGTAGTAAGCCTAGCGGTTGGCGGGGAGCTGTTTTTT.